This T cell receptor beta chain was documented in a study of blood T cell repertoires in COVID-19. Study-level information: There were acute and convalescent COVID-19 samples, and they came from the United States, Italy and Spain. Sources were T cells, B-cell-depleted T cells, or PBMCs; the material itself was cDNA or gDNA.

Cohorts were assigned according to the clinical history that participants reported. In the source study's methods: For nucleated cells, counts were estimated from reference gene primer amplification. The repertoire was sequenced with immunoSEQ multiplex PCR; TCRdb's copy has only in-frame clones and lacks some. V and J calls plus clone size are reproduced from that table; the DNA served to infer D and trimming. The table records hundreds of thousands of clones, around 89% of them present only once. Material for sequencing was PBMCs or T cells enriched from blood (not recorded which). The source is a woman in her sixties in a cohort exposed to, infected with or recovered from COVID-19 (not recorded which).

CDR3 nucleotide sequence: TGTGCCAGCAGCCCCAGGGGGACTGCAACAGATACGCAGTATTTT. Translated, it gives CASSPRGTATDTQYF. The chain is built from TRBV7-9 and TRBJ2-3; D is possibly TRBD1 (7 bases). Germline CDR1 and CDR2: SEHNR and FQNEAQ (reference sequence). This CDR3 region has 15 residues. The ends were cut back, 5 bases at V and 3 bases at J, with 15 bases in the middle.